This T cell receptor (beta chain) was identified during a study of technical replicates of blood from a handful of donors. Some clones are missing from TCRdb's copy, which holds only in-frame ones; the method was immunoSEQ multiplex PCR. The sample carries more than 65,000 clones, about 97% recorded once. The germline V and J ends were trimmed by 5 bases and 8 bases, with 13 bases remaining between them. The CDR3 contains 13 residues. CDR1 is SGHDT, CDR2 YYEEEE, per germline. V gene TRBV5-6 combines with J gene TRBJ1-4, with a weak D call TRBD1 (6 bases). The sequence was collected from a human donor in good health. The sequencing sample was made of T cells isolated from PBMCs. The CDR3 spells CASRIQGTEKLFF. The CDR3 DNA reads TGTGCCAGCAGGATCCAGGGGACGGAAAAACTGTTTTTT. Full variable domain (missing parts from reference TRBV5-6 and TRBJ1-4): DAGVTQSPTHLIKTRGQQVTLRCSPKSGHDTVSWYQQALGQGPQFIFQYYEEEERQRGNFPDRFSGHQFPNYSSELNVNALLLGDSALYLCASRIQGTEKLFFGSGTQLSVL.